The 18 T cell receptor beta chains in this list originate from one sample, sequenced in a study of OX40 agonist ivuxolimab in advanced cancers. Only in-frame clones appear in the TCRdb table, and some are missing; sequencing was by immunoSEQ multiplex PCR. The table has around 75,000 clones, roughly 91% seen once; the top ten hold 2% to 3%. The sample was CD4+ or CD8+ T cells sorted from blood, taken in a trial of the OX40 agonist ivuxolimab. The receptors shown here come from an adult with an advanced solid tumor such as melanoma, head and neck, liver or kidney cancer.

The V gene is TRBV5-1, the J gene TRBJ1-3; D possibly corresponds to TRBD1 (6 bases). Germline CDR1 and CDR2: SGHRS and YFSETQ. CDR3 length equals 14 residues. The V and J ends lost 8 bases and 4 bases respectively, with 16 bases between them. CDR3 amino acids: CASQQGFSGNTIYF. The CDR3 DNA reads TGCGCCAGTCAACAGGGTTTTTCGGGAAACACCATATATTTT.

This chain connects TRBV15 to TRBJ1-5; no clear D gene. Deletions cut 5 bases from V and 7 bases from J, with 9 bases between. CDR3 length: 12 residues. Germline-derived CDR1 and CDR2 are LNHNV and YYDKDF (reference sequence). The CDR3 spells CATSLPGQPQHF. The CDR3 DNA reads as TGTGCCACCAGCCTTCCGGGGCAGCCCCAGCATTTT.

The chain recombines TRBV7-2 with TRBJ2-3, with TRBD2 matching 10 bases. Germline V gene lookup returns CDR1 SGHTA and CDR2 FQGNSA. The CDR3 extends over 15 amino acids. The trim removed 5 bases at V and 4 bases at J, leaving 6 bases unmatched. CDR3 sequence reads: CASSRGTSVPDTQYF. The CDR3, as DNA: TGTGCCAGCAGCCGAGGGACTAGCGTCCCAGATACGCAGTATTTT.

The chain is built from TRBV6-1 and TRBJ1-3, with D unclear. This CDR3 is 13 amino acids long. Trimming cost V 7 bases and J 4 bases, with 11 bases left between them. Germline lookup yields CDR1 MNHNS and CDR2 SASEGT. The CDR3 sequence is CASTLEVGNTIYF. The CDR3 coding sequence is TGTGCCAGCACTTTGGAGGTCGGAAACACCATATATTTT.

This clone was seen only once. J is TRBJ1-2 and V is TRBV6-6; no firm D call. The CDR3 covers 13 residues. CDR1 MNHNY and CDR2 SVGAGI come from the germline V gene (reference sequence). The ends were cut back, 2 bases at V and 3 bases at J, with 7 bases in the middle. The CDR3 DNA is TGTGCCAGCAGTTACGAGGCAGACTATGGCTACACCTTC. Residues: CASSYEADYGYTF.

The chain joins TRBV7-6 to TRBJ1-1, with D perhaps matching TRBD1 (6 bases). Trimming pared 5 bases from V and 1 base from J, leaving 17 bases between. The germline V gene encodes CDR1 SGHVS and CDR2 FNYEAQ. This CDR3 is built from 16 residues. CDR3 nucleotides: TGTGCCAGCAGCCAAACAGGGAAGAGGGGGAACACTGAAGCTTTCTTT. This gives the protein CASSQTGKRGNTEAFF.

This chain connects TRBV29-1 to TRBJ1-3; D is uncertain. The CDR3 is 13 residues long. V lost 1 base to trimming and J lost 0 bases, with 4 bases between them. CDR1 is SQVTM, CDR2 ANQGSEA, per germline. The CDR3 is CSVEVHSGNTIYF. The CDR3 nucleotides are TGCAGCGTTGAAGTCCACTCTGGAAACACCATATATTTT.

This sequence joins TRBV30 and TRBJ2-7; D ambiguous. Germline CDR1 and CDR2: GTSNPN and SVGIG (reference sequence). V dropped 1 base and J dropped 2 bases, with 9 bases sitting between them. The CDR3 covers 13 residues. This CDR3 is CAWSGSGPYEQYF. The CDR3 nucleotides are TGTGCCTGGAGTGGTTCCGGCCCCTACGAGCAGTACTTC.

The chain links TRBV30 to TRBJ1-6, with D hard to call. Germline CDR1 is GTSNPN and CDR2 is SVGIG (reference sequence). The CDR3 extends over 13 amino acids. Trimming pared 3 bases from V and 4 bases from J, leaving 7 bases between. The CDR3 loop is CAWSADYNSPLHF. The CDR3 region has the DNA TGTGCCTGGAGCGCGGATTATAATTCACCCCTCCACTTT.

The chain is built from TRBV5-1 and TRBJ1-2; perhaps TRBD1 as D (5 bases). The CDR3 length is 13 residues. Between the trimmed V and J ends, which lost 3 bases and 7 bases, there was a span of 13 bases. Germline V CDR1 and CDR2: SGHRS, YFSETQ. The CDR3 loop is CASSSPTGGGYTF. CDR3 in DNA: TGCGCCAGCAGCTCCCCAACCGGGGGTGGCTACACCTTC.

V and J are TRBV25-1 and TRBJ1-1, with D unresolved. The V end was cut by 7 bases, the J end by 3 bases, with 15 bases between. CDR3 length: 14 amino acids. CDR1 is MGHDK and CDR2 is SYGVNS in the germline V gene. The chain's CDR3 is CASIRAGRHTEAFF. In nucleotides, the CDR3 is TGTGCCAGCATCCGGGCCGGACGTCACACTGAAGCTTTCTTT.

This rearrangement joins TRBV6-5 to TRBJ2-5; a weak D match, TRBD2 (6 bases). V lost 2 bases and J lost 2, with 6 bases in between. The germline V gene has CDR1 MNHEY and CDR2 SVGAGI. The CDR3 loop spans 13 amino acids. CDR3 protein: CASSYRGQETQYF. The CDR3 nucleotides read TGTGCCAGCAGTTACCGGGGGCAAGAGACCCAGTACTTC.

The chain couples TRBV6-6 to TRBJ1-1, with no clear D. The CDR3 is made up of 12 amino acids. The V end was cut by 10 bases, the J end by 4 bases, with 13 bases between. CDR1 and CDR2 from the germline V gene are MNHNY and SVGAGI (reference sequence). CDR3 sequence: CATRRLGTEAFF. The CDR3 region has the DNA TGTGCCACCAGACGACTGGGCACTGAAGCTTTCTTT.

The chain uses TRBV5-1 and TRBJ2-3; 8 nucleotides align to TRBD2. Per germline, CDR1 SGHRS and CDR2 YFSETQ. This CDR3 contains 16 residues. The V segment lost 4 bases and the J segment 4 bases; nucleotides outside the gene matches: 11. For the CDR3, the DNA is TGCGCCAGCAGCCTAGAGCCAGCGGGAGCGGCAGATACGCAGTATTTT. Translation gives CASSLEPAGAADTQYF. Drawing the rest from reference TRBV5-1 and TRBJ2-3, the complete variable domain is KAGVTQTPRYLIKTRGQQVTLSCSPISGHRSVSWYQQTPGQGLQFLFEYFSETQRNKGNFPGRFSGRQFSNSRSEMNVSTLELGDSALYLCASSLEPAGAADTQYFGPGTRLTVL.

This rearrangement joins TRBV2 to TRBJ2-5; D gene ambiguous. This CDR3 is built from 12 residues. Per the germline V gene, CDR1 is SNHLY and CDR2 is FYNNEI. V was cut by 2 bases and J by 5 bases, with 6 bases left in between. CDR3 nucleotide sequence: TGTGCCAGCAGTGAACAGGAGGAGACCCAGTACTTC. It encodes CASSEQEETQYF.

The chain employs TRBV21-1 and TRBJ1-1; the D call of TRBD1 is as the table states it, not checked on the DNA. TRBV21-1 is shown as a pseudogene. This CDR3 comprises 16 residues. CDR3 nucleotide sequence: TGTGCCAGCAGCAAAGGAAAGGACAGGGGGCTGACTGAAGCTTTCTTT. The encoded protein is CASSKGKDRGLTEAFF.

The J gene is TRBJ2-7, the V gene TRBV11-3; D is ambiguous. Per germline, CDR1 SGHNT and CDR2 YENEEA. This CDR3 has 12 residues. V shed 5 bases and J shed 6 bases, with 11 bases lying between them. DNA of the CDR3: TGTGCCAGCAGCGCTCGCTCGACCGAGCAGTACTTC. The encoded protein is CASSARSTEQYF.

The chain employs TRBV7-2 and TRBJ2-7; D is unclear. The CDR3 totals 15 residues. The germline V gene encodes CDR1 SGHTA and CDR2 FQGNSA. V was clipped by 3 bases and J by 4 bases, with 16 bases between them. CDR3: CASSFPTALRYEQYF. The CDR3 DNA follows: TGTGCCAGCAGCTTCCCGACGGCCTTACGGTACGAGCAGTACTTC.